The subject of this entry is one TCR beta chain. Its antigen is as yet unknown. This entry belongs to a study of cytomegalovirus exposure and HLA in healthy donors. Overall study results and limits: According to a later analysis, donors in an Asian-associated ancestry cluster reportedly had fewer N-insertions than the 666-donor mean. Most TCR beta V segments were productive about 90% or about 30% of the time in an earlier analysis.

Primers included in the PCR were 60 Vbeta and 13 Jbeta primers. Assay: immunoSEQ multiplex PCR; the TCRdb copy retains only in-frame clones and omits some. Among about 170,000 clones listed, roughly 70% were seen once. Material for sequencing was PBMCs. The clonotype originates from a woman between 45 and 60 years old in good health and CMV-seropositive.

CDR3 bases: TGCGCCAGCAGCTTGGGAGGCAGCGCGGGCACTGAAGCTTTCTTT. Its translation: CASSLGGSAGTEAFF. The chain carries TRBV5-1 and TRBJ1-1; D call uncertain. The germline V gene encodes CDR1 SGHRS and CDR2 YFSETQ. This CDR3 is built from 15 residues. V was clipped by 0 bases and J by 4 bases, with 13 bases between them.